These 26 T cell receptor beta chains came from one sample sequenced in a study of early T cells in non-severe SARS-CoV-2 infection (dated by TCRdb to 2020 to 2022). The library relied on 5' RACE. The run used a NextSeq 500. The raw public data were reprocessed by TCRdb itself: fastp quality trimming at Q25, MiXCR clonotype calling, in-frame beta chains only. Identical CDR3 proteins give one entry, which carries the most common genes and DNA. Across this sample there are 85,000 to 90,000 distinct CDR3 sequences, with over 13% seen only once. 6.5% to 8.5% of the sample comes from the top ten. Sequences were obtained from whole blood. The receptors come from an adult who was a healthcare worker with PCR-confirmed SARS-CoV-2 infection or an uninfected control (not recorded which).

CDR3 DNA sequence: TGTGCCAGCACCATCGACGGGACCCAGTACTTC. Translation: CASTIDGTQYF. This rearrangement joins TRBV7-9 to TRBJ2-5; D is uncertain. The CDR3 is 11 amino acids. V was clipped by 7 bases and J by 7 bases, with 10 bases between them. Germline loops: CDR1 SEHNR, CDR2 FQNEAQ (reference sequence).

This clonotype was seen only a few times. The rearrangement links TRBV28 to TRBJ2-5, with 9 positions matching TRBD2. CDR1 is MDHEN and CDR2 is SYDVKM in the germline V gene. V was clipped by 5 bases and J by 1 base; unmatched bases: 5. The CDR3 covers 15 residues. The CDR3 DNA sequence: TGTGCCAGCAGTCAACGACTAGCGGCCCAAGAGACCCAGTACTTC. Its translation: CASSQRLAAQETQYF.

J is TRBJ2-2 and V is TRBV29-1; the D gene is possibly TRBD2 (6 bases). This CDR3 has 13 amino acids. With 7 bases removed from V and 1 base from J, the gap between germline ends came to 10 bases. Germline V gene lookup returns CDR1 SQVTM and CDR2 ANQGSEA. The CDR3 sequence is CSGGTVNTGELFF. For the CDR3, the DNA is TGCAGCGGCGGGACGGTGAACACCGGGGAGCTGTTTTTT.

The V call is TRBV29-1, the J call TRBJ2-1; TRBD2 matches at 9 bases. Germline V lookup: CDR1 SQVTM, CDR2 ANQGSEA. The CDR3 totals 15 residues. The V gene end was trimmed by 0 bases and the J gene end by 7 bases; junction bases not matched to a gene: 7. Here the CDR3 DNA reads TGCAGCGTTGAAGAGGTGGGTAGCGGGAGTAATGAGCAGTTCTTC. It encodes CSVEEVGSGSNEQFF.

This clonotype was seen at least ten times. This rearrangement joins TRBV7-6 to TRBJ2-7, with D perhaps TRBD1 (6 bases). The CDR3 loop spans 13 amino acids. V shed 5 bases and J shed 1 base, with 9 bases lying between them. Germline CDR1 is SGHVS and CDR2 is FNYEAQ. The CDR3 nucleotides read TGTGCCAGCAGCAGGACAGAATCCTACGAGCAGTACTTC. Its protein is CASSRTESYEQYF.

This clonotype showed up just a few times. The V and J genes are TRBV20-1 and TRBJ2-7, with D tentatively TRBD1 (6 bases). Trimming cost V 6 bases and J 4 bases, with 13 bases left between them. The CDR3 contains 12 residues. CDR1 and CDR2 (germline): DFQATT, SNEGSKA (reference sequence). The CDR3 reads CSAIRGIYEQYF. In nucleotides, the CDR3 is TGCAGTGCGATCAGGGGAATATACGAGCAGTACTTC.

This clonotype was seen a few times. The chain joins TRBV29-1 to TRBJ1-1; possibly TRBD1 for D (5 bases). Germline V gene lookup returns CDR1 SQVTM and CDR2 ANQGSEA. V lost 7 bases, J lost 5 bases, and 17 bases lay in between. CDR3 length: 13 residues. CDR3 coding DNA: TGCAGCGATACGGCAGGGCGGTCGACTGAAGCTTTCTTT. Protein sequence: CSDTAGRSTEAFF.

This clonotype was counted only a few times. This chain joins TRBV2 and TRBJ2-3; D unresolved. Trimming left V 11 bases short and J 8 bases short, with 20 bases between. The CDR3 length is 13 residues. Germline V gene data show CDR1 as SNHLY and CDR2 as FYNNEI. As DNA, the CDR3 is TGTGCCCAAGTAGGCCGGCCCCGCGGTACGCAGTATTTT. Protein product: CAQVGRPRGTQYF.

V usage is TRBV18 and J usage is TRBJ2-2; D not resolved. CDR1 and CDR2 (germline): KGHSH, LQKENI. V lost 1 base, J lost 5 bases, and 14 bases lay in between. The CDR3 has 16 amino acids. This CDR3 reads CASSPLQVSSTGELFF. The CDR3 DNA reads TGTGCCAGCTCACCACTTCAGGTCAGCAGTACCGGGGAGCTGTTTTTT. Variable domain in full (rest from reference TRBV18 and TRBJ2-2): NAGVMQNPRHLVRRRGQEARLRCSPMKGHSHVYWYRQLPEEGLKFMVYLQKENIIDESGMPKERFSAEFPKEGPSILRIQQVVRGDSAAYFCASSPLQVSSTGELFFGEGSRLTVL.

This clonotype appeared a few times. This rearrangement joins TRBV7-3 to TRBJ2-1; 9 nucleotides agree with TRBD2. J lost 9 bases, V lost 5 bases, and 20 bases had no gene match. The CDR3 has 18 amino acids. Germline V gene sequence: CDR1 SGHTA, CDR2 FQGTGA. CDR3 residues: CASSPRTSENLPASEQFF. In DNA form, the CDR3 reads TGTGCCAGCAGCCCCCGGACTAGCGAGAACCTCCCCGCAAGTGAGCAGTTCTTC.

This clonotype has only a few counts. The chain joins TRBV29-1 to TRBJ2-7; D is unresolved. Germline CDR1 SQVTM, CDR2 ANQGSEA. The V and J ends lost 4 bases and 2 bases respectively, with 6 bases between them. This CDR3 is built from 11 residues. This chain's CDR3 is CSVVYAYEQYF. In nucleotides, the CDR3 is TGCAGCGTTGTTTATGCCTACGAGCAGTACTTC.

The CDR3 loop reads CASSPGFGVLSDEQYF. As DNA, the CDR3 is TGTGCCAGCTCACCAGGGTTTGGGGTCCTCTCGGACGAGCAGTACTTC. The chain combines TRBV18 with TRBJ2-7, with D unclear. In germline, CDR1 is KGHSH, CDR2 LQKENI. The length of the CDR3 is 16 residues. The V end was cut by 2 bases, the J end by 5 bases, with 19 bases between.

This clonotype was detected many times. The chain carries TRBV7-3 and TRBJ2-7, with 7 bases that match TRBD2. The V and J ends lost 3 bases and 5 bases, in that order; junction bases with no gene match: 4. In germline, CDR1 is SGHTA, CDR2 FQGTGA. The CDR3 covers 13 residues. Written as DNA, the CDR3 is TGTGCCAGCAGCTTCGGTGCGGGAGACGAGCAGTACTTC. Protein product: CASSFGAGDEQYF.

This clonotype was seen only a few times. The CDR3 DNA reads as TGTGCCAGCAGTTTAGCGGGGACAGGGGGCACTGAAGCTTTCTTT. It codes for CASSLAGTGGTEAFF. The V call is TRBV12-3 or TRBV12-4, the J call TRBJ1-1; 11 bases are a match to TRBD1. The junction had 1 base not matched to a gene; V was cut back by 0 bases and J by 4 bases. The CDR3 consists of 15 residues.

This CDR3 is CAIRVGASSATDTQYF. DNA for the CDR3: TGTGCCATCCGGGTGGGGGCCTCGTCAGCCACAGATACGCAGTATTTT. The chain is built from TRBV10-3 and TRBJ2-3, with D possibly matching TRBD1 (6 bases). The CDR3 has 16 amino acids. The germline V gene encodes CDR1 ENHRY and CDR2 SYGVKD. Trimming removed 8 bases from V and 2 bases from J, with 20 bases in between.

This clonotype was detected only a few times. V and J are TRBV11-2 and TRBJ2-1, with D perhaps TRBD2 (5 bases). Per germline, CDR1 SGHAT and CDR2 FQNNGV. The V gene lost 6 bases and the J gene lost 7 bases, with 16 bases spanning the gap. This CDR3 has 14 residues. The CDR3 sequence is CASRAGLNQNEQFF. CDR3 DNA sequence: TGTGCCAGCAGGGCTGGACTTAATCAGAATGAGCAGTTCTTC.

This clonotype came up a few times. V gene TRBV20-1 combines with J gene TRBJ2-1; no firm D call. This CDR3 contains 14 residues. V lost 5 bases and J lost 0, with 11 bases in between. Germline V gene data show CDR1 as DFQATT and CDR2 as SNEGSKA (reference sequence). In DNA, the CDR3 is TGCAGTGCTTTAAGCCAATCCTCCTACAATGAGCAGTTCTTC. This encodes CSALSQSSYNEQFF.

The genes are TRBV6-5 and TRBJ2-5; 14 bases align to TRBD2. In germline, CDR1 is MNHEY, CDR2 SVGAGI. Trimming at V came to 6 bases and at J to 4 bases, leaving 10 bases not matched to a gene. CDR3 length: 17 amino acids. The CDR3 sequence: CASSNQGLAGAGETQYF. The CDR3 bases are TGTGCCAGCAGCAACCAGGGACTAGCGGGAGCAGGAGAGACCCAGTACTTC.

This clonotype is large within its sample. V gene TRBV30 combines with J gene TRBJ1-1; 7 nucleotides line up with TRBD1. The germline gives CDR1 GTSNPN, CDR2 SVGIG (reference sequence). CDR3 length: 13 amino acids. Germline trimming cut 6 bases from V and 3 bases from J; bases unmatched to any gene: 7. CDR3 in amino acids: CACAGGEDTEAFF. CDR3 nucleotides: TGTGCCTGCGCAGGGGGTGAAGACACTGAAGCTTTCTTT.

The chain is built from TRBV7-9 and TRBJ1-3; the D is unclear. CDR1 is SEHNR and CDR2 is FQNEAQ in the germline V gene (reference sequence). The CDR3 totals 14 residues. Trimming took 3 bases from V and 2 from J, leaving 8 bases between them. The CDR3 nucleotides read TGTGCCAGCAGCTTTCGGAGGACTGGAAACACCATATATTTT. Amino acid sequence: CASSFRRTGNTIYF.

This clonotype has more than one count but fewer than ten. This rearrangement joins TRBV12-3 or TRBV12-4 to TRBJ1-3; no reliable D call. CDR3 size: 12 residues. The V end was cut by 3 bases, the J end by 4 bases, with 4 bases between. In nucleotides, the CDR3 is TGTGCCAGCAGTTTGGTCGGAAACACCATATATTTT. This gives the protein CASSLVGNTIYF.

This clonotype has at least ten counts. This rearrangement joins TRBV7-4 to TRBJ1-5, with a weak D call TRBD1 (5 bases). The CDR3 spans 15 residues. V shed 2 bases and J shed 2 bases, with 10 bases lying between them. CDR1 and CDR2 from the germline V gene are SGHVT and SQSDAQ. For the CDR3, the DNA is TGTGCCAGCAGCTTACAGGGCGGCGGCAATCAGCCCCAGCATTTT. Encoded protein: CASSLQGGGNQPQHF.

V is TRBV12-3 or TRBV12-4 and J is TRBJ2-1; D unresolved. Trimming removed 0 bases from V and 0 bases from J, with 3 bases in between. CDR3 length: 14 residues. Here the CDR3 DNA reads TGTGCCAGCAGTTTAGCGCCCTCCTACAATGAGCAGTTCTTC. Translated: CASSLAPSYNEQFF.

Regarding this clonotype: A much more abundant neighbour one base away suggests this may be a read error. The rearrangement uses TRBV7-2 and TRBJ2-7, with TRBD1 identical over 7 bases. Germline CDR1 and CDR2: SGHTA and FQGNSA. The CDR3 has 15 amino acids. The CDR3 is CASSLGWDSSYVQYF. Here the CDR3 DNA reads TGTGCCAGCAGCTTAGGCTGGGACAGCTCCTACGTGCAGTACTTC. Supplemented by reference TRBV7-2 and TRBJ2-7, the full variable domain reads GAGVSQSPSNKVTEKGKDVELRCDPISGHTALYWYRQSLGQGLEFLIYFQGNSAPDKSGLPSDRFSAERTGGSVSTLTIQRTQQEDSAVYLCASSLGWDSSYVQYFGPGTRLTVT.

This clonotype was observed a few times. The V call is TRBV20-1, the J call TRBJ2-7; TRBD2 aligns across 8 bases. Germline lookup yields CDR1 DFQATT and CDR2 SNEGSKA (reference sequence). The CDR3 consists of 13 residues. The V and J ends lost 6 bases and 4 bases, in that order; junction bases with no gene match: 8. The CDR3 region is CSAYSGIKYEQYF. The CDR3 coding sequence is TGCAGTGCCTATAGCGGGATAAAGTACGAGCAGTACTTC.

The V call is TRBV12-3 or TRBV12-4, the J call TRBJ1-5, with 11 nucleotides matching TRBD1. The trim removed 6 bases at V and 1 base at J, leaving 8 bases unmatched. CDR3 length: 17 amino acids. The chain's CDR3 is CASRPGGQGGSNQPQHF. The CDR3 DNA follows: TGTGCCAGCAGGCCAGGGGGACAGGGGGGGAGCAATCAGCCCCAGCATTTT.